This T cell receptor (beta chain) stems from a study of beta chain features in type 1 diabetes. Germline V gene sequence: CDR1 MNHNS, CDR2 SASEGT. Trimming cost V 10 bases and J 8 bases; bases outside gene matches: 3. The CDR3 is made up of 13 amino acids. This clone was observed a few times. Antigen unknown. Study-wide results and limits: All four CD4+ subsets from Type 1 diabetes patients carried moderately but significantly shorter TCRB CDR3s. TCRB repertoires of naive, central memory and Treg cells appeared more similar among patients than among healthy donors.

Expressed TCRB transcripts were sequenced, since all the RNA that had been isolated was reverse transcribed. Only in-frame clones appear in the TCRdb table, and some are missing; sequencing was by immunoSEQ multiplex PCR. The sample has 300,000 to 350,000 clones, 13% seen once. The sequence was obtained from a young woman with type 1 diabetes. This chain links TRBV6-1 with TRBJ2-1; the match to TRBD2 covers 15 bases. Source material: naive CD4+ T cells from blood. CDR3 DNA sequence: TGTGCCAACGGACTAGCGGGAGGGGATGAGCAGTTCTTC. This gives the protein CANGLAGGDEQFF.